The following is a TCR beta chain sequence with its context. This specimen belongs to a study of control samples from healthy donors and cancer patients. V shed 7 bases and J shed 3 bases, with 18 bases lying between them. The germline V gene encodes CDR1 MNHEY and CDR2 SVGAGI. The CDR3 totals 15 residues. Method: immunoSEQ multiplex PCR; TCRdb's copy keeps in-frame clones and lacks some. The sample lists about 100,000 clones, approximately 86% occurring once. Sequencing input: blood. The chain recombines TRBV6-5 with TRBJ1-1; D is uncertain. The source is a man under 40 in good health. The CDR3 reads CASTPTWPIYTEAFF. CDR3 bases: TGTGCCAGCACCCCAACCTGGCCGATTTACACTGAAGCTTTCTTT.